Listed below are T cell receptor beta chains from one sample, sequenced in a study of OX40 agonist ivuxolimab in advanced cancers. Measured with immunoSEQ multiplex PCR; TCRdb has only the in-frame clones, and not every one. The repertoire has more than 70,000 clones, approximately 90% of them found once; the top ten carry around 0.35%. The sample here was CD4+ or CD8+ T cells sorted from blood, taken in a trial of the OX40 agonist ivuxolimab. The receptors were gathered from an adult with an advanced solid tumor such as melanoma, head and neck, liver or kidney cancer. CDR3s include the opening cysteine and the closing phenylalanine or tryptophan. D genes are given only for firm matches. For some rows the clone size is stated as once, few or many, or as a class when expanded; others skip it.

D | J | V | size | DNA | CDR3
NA | TRBJ1-4 | TRBV30 | NA | TGTGCCTGGAGTGAGGGTGCCAGGGGTACGGCTAATGAAAAACTGTTTTTT | CAWSEGARGTANEKLFF
NA | TRBJ1-1 | TRBV28 | once | TGTGCCGGATCTTTGACGGGGGGTGAAGCTTTCTTT | CAGSLTGGEAFF
NA | TRBJ2-1 | TRBV2 | NA | TGTGCCAGCAGCCCGATCGGGGTCAATGAGCAGTTCTTC | CASSPIGVNEQFF
NA | TRBJ2-3 | TRBV18 | NA | TGTGCCAGCTCACCACAGACCCCTGAGTCGCAGTATTTT | CASSPQTPESQYF
TRBD2 | TRBJ2-3 | TRBV7-2 | once | TGTGCCAGCAGCGGAAGGACTAGCGGGATTGATACGCAGTATTTT | CASSGRTSGIDTQYF
NA | TRBJ2-2 | TRBV6-1 | few | TGTGCCAGCAGACCCACGAACACCGGGGAGCTGTTTTTT | CASRPTNTGELFF
TRBD1 | TRBJ2-5 | TRBV6-5 | once | TGTGCCAGCAGATTACAGGGGGCAGGGGAGACCCAGTACTTC | CASRLQGAGETQYF
NA | TRBJ1-3 | TRBV13 | NA | TGTGCCAGCAGCTTAGGGACAGCTGGAAACACCATATATTTT | CASSLGTAGNTIYF
TRBD2 | TRBJ2-1 | TRBV9 | NA | TGTGCCAGCAGCGTAGGTGATAGCGGGAGGTCGAGCTCCTACAATGAGCAGTTCTTC | CASSVGDSGRSSSYNEQFF
NA | TRBJ1-2 | TRBV7-2 | once | TGTGCCAGCAGTTCCACAGGGAGCGGTTACACCTTC | CASSSTGSGYTF
TRBD1 | TRBJ1-1 | TRBV7-9 | once | TGTGCCAGCAGCTTAGGATCAGGGGGCCTCCCTGAAGCTTTCTTT | CASSLGSGGLPEAFF
NA | TRBJ1-1 | TRBV10-3 | NA | TGTGCCATCAGTGAGTCGGCAGGGACGACCACTGAAGCTTTCTTT | CAISESAGTTTEAFF
NA | TRBJ2-5 | TRBV5-8 | NA | TGTGCCAGCAACCGGGGGCGGGTTGAAGAGACCCAGTACTTC | CASNRGRVEETQYF
TRBD2 | TRBJ2-7 | TRBV6-1 | NA | TGTGCCAGCAGAACACTAGCGACGAGCGGCGAGCAGTACTTC | CASRTLATSGEQYF
NA | TRBJ2-5 | TRBV19 | NA | TGTGCCAGTAGTATTGGCCAAGAGACCCAGTACTTC | CASSIGQETQYF
NA | TRBJ2-5 | TRBV11-2 | NA | TGTGCCAGCAGCTTAGGGATTGGACAAGAGACCCAGTACTTC | CASSLGIGQETQYF
NA | TRBJ2-3 | TRBV27 | NA | TGTGCCAGCAGTTCCATCCTCAGGACTACCAGCACAGATACGCAGTATTTT | CASSSILRTTSTDTQYF
NA | TRBJ2-1 | TRBV29-1 | NA | TGCAGCGTTCTACAGTCCCCGGGCAATGAGCAGTTCTTC | CSVLQSPGNEQFF
NA | TRBJ2-1 | TRBV7-2 | NA | TGTGCCAGCAGCCCTCTAGCGCGAAGCTCCTACAATGAGCAGTTCTTC | CASSPLARSSYNEQFF
TRBD1 | TRBJ1-3 | TRBV5-1 | NA | TGCGCCAGCAGCTCCGGGGACAGGGCCTCTGGAAACACCATATATTTT | CASSSGDRASGNTIYF
TRBD2 | TRBJ2-1 | TRBV4-1 | NA | TGCGCCAGCAGCCCCGGGACTAGTAGTAATGAGCAGTTCTTC | CASSPGTSSNEQFF
NA | TRBJ2-2 | TRBV5-4 | NA | TGTGCCAGCAGCTTACCCCCCGGGGAGCTGTTTTTT | CASSLPPGELFF
TRBD1 | TRBJ2-7 | TRBV7-6 | NA | TGTGCCAGCAGCTTAAATCCGACAGGGGGCTACGAGCAGTACTTC | CASSLNPTGGYEQYF
NA | TRBJ2-5 | TRBV6-1 | NA | TGTGCCAGCAGTGAAAGGGAGACCCAGTACTTC | CASSERETQYF
NA | TRBJ1-6 | TRBV5-6 | NA | TGTGCCAGCAGTTTGGTTCTCGGGGGGTCCCTCCACTTT | CASSLVLGGSLHF
TRBD2 | TRBJ2-3 | TRBV4-1 | once | TGCGCCAGCAGCGGCACGGGACTAGCGGGATCAGATACGCAGTATTTT | CASSGTGLAGSDTQYF
NA | TRBJ2-7 | TRBV7-2 | NA | TGTGCCAGCAGCTCCATCGAGAGCTCCTACGAGCAGTACTTC | CASSSIESSYEQYF
TRBD1 | TRBJ2-7 | TRBV28 | NA | TGTGCCACCTACAGGGGGGAATCCTCCTACGAGCAGTACTTC | CATYRGESSYEQYF
TRBD2 | TRBJ2-1 | TRBV4-1 | NA | TGCGCCAGCAGCCGCTCTTTTAGGAGTAGCGGGCCCTCCTACAATGAGCAGTTCTTC | CASSRSFRSSGPSYNEQFF
TRBD1 | TRBJ2-2 | TRBV27 | NA | TGTGCCAGCAGTTTATCGACAGGGGGCCCGAACACCGGGGAGCTGTTTTTT | CASSLSTGGPNTGELFF
NA | TRBJ2-2 | TRBV10-3 | NA | TGTGCCATCGGGGGACCGTCGAACACCGGGGAGCTGTTTTTT | CAIGGPSNTGELFF
TRBD1 | TRBJ2-7 | TRBV6-1 | NA | TGTGCCAGCAGGACAGGGAACGGCGAGCAGTACTTC | CASRTGNGEQYF
NA | TRBJ2-7 | TRBV6-5 | NA | TGTGCCAGCAGTCCCCCCGGGGGTTGGAACGAGCAGTACTTC | CASSPPGGWNEQYF
NA | TRBJ1-1 | TRBV6-5 | NA | TGTGCCAGCAGTACGACAGCGGGGAACACTGAAGCTTTCTTT | CASSTTAGNTEAFF
NA | TRBJ1-1 | TRBV6-5 | NA | TGTGCCAGCAGGAAAGAGGGAGCCTTCCCCGAAGCTTTCTTT | CASRKEGAFPEAFF
NA | TRBJ2-1 | TRBV9 | NA | TGTGCCAGCAGCGTAGATAAGGCGGCTAGCTCCTACAATGAGCAGTTCTTC | CASSVDKAASSYNEQFF
TRBD1 | TRBJ2-7 | TRBV6-5 | NA | TGTGCCAGCAGTAAACAGGGGGCGCGGGGCGAGCAGTACTTC | CASSKQGARGEQYF
TRBD2 | TRBJ2-1 | TRBV11-3 | NA | TGTGCCAGCAGCTTCTCTAGCGGGAGTAACAATGAGCAGTTCTTC | CASSFSSGSNNEQFF
NA | TRBJ1-2 | TRBV5-1 | once | TGCGCCAGCAGCTTGGGGGCCCGGAACTATGGCTACACCTTC | CASSLGARNYGYTF
TRBD1 | TRBJ2-5 | TRBV25-1 | NA | TGTGCCAGCAGTAGGGGACAGGGCCCTGGGGAGACCCAGTACTTC | CASSRGQGPGETQYF
NA | TRBJ2-7 | TRBV27 | NA | TGTGCCAGCAGTTTTCGCGACAGGCAACACGAGCAGTACTTC | CASSFRDRQHEQYF
TRBD1 | TRBJ2-7 | TRBV28 | NA | TGTGCCAGCAGAGGGCAGGGGGCTTACGAGCAGTACTTC | CASRGQGAYEQYF
TRBD1 | TRBJ2-1 | TRBV5-6 | NA | TGTGCCAGCAGCGTGTTGGCTGGGCAGGGGGTCGATGAGCAGTTCTTC | CASSVLAGQGVDEQFF
NA | TRBJ2-5 | TRBV29-1 | few | TGCAGCGTTGGGAGCACGACAGGAGGGGAGACCCAGTACTTC | CSVGSTTGGETQYF
NA | TRBJ2-1 | TRBV30 | NA | TGTGCCTGGAGTGTAGGTCTAGCGAGGGAAAATGAGCAGTTCTTC | CAWSVGLARENEQFF
NA | TRBJ1-5 | TRBV19 | NA | TGTGCCAGTACCCCGGGGGACTATAGCAATCAGCCCCAGCATTTT | CASTPGDYSNQPQHF
TRBD1 | TRBJ2-7 | TRBV6-1 | NA | TGTGCCAGCAGTGATCATGGACAGGGGGCAAGAAACGAGCAGTACTTC | CASSDHGQGARNEQYF
NA | TRBJ2-7 | TRBV15 | NA | TGTGCCACCAGCAGAGAAGGATCTTTAAGCGAGCAGTACTTC | CATSREGSLSEQYF
NA | TRBJ2-3 | TRBV29-1 | NA | TGCAGCGTTAGACCTTATAGCACAGATACGCAGTATTTT | CSVRPYSTDTQYF
NA | TRBJ2-1 | TRBV7-6 | once | TGTGCCAGCAGTCCAAGGGCAAATGAGCAGTTCTTC | CASSPRANEQFF
NA | TRBJ1-5 | TRBV2 | NA | TGTGCCAGCAGTGCGGTCTATAGCAATCAGCCCCAGCATTTT | CASSAVYSNQPQHF
TRBD2 | TRBJ2-2 | TRBV10-2 | NA | TGCGCCAGCAACCCTAGCGGGAGGGCCAACGGGGAGCTGTTTTTT | CASNPSGRANGELFF
NA | TRBJ2-7 | TRBV7-2 | NA | TGTGCCAGCAGCTATCCAGGGGCTGGCGAGCAGTACTTC | CASSYPGAGEQYF
NA | TRBJ2-7 | TRBV11-2 | once | TGTGCCAGCAGCCTATCGGGACCTGCCTACGAGCAGTACTTC | CASSLSGPAYEQYF
NA | TRBJ2-1 | TRBV7-2 | NA | TGTGCCAGCAGCTTCGTTGGCAGGGTGCGCAATGAGCAGTTCTTC | CASSFVGRVRNEQFF